The T cell receptor (beta chain) described here comes from a study of blood T cell repertoires in COVID-19. Study overall: The study drew acute and convalescent COVID-19 samples from the United States, Italy and Spain. T cells, B-cell-depleted T cells, or PBMCs supplied cDNA or gDNA.

The CDR3 spans 16 residues. From germline, CDR1 is SGHVS and CDR2 FNYEAQ. J was trimmed by 1 base and V by 4 bases; bases with no gene match: 8. Grouping used clinical history reported by participants in a survey and questionnaire. Exposed enrollees encountered a COVID-19 case at some point within 2 weeks before study entry. TCRdb's copy holds only in-frame clones and misses some; the assay was immunoSEQ multiplex PCR. The sample shows around 340,000 clones, more than 70% of them seen only once. This chain links TRBV7-6 with TRBJ1-1; 8 bases are a match to TRBD1. The clonotype comes from a woman aged 30 to 39 who had been exposed to COVID-19. Sequenced: PBMCs or T cells enriched from blood (not recorded which). The CDR3 loop reads CASSYNEDRANTEAFF. CDR3 bases: TGTGCCAGCAGCTACAACGAGGACAGGGCGAACACTGAAGCTTTCTTT.